This T cell receptor (beta chain) was recorded in a study of beta chain features in type 1 diabetes. Trimming at V came to 5 bases and at J to 6 bases, leaving 7 bases not matched to a gene. This CDR3 region has 14 residues. Germline assignment: CDR1 SEHNR and CDR2 FQNEAQ (reference sequence). Study-wide points: Patients' naive, central memory and Treg TCRB repertoires seemed closer to one another than those of healthy donors. Type 1 diabetes patients showed a moderate but significant shortening of TCRB CDR3s in all four CD4+ subsets.

cDNA synthesis used the whole RNA isolate, giving expressed TCRB sequences. The table came from immunoSEQ multiplex PCR; TCRdb's copy has only in-frame clones and leaves some out. The profile shows over 90,000 clones, approximately 30% of them singletons. Comment on this clone: Its antigen is undetermined.

This TCR derives from a woman aged 18 to 35 with type 1 diabetes. The sequencing sample was made of central memory CD4+ T cells from blood. The J gene is TRBJ2-3, the V gene TRBV7-9; 8 nucleotides align to TRBD1. In nucleotides, the CDR3 is TGTGCCAGCAGCGCAGATCAGGGGGCGGATACGCAGTATTTT. This encodes CASSADQGADTQYF.